This T cell receptor (beta chain) comes out of a study of a mutant IDH1 vaccine in newly diagnosed glioma. On the study more broadly: Vaccination began 4-6 weeks post radiotherapy alone, or with temozolomide cycles.

V was trimmed by 3 bases and J by 8 bases, leaving 13 bases between them. There are 13 residues in the CDR3. CDR1 and CDR2 from the germline V gene are MGHDK and SYGVNS. Study-wide results and caveats: Top peripheral T cell clonotype shifts appeared unrelated to pseudoprogression.

As for this clone: As yet, its antigen is unknown.

TCRdb keeps only in-frame clones here, not all; method: immunoSEQ multiplex PCR. Of tens of thousands of clones in the sample, about 81% were seen once. Time point noted: week 23, last vaccination. The study gave 300 ug of mutant IDH1 20-mer peptide per vaccine dose, with topical imiquimod. Every donor had a new WHO grade 3 or 4 astrocytoma that was IDH1-mutant, with loss of nuclear ATRX. This specimen consisted of PBMCs, obtained from a glioma patient whose treatment included an IDH1 peptide vaccine. V usage is TRBV25-1 and J usage is TRBJ1-2; D is unclear. The TCR comes from a woman between 40 and 50 years old with glioma. Some clones in this sample may be carry-over from other donors' samples. The CDR3 DNA is TGTGCCAGCAGTGACGGGGAAGTACGGGGCTACACCTTC. This encodes CASSDGEVRGYTF.